This entry is about one T cell receptor beta chain. Its antigen is not identified. CDR1 and CDR2 from the germline V gene are SQVTM and ANQGSEA. Trimming removed 0 bases from V and 8 bases from J, with 16 bases in between. The CDR3 has 14 residues. This sample is drawn from a study of cytomegalovirus exposure and HLA in healthy donors. Donors were ostensibly healthy at sampling, although undocumented immune exposures were probable. The PCR employed 60 Vbeta primers together with 13 Jbeta primers. In the authors' workflow: Unique TCR beta chains totaled some 78 million in a later count, with approximately 11 million of them shared. The assay was immunoSEQ multiplex PCR, and TCRdb's table has in-frame clones only and misses some. Clone size and the V and J calls come from that table; the DNA yielded D and trimming. The table lists about 100,000 clones, 65% to 85% of them singletons. General observations from the study: Later on, an analysis tied roughly 17,000 TCR beta sequences to HLA alleles at 0.05 false discovery rate.

Material for sequencing was PBMCs. The chain couples TRBV29-1 to TRBJ1-2; TRBD1 might be the D (5 bases). The source of this sequence is a man between 45 and 60 years old in good health and CMV-seronegative. The DNA of the CDR3 is TGCAGCGTTGAAGACTCCGGCAGGGCTACCGGCTACACCTTC. Its translation is CSVEDSGRATGYTF.